The table lists the clone carrying this TCR beta chain with many counts. The source of the sample is a study of HIV-infected children after antiretroviral therapy interruption. The overall study: Interruption-arm sampling covered weeks 0, 12, interruption end (24 or 48), and about 3 years post-study.

The TCR library was built from RNA with a 3' RACE protocol and unique molecular identifiers. TCRdb fed the 3' RACE reads into MiXCR, producing one record per CDR3 protein. The repertoire has tens of thousands of distinct CDR3 sequences, 4.3% of them found once; the top ten carry over 0.65%. Treatment here: PENTA 11 planned treatment interruption arm or continuous ART arm. The receptor's source is a pool of human donors with HIV. This material consisted of CD45RA+ CD4+ T cells from PBMCs, pooled from several time points, taken from a donor given antiretroviral therapy, either interrupted or continuous. Subset indicated: naive CD4+ CD45RA+ CD45RO- T cells.

The CDR3 protein is CASSESGTGGNTIYF. Here the CDR3 DNA reads TGTGCCAGCAGTGAGTCAGGGACAGGGGGAAACACCATATATTTT. This chain joins TRBV25-1 and TRBJ1-3; 9 positions agree with TRBD1. The CDR3 covers 15 residues. With V trimmed by 3 bases and J by 4 bases, 4 bases remained unmatched. Germline assignment: CDR1 MGHDK and CDR2 SYGVNS.